This is a list of T cell receptor beta chains from one sample in a study of T cells in Graves' hyperthyroidism and ophthalmopathy. TCRdb analysed the multiplex PCR reads with MiXCR anew, one entry per CDR3 protein. The table has roughly 840,000 distinct CDR3 sequences, about two fifths seen once. Input material: blood. Receptor source: a man younger than 35 with Graves' hyperthyroidism. The CDR3 runs from the conserved cysteine through the conserved F or W. D genes are given only for firm matches. Clone sizes are given selectively: once, few, many, or a class where the clone is expanded.

j_call | d_call | clone_size | v_call | cdr3_aa | cdr3_nt
TRBJ1-1 | - | many | TRBV15 | CATSRDDTEAFF | TGTGCCACCAGCAGAGATGACACTGAAGCTTTCTTT
TRBJ1-2 | - | - | TRBV7-9 | CASSLEWGNYGYTF | TGTGCCAGCAGCTTGGAATGGGGTAACTATGGCTACACCTTC
TRBJ2-5 | - | once | TRBV5-5 | CASSVGPEETQCF | TGTGCCAGCAGCGTAGGCCCTGAAGAGACCCAGTGCTTC
TRBJ1-1 | - | many | TRBV7-9 | CASSSGNSVNTEAFF | TGTGCCAGCAGCTCGGGGAATTCCGTGAACACTGAAGCTTTCTTT
TRBJ1-5 | - | few | TRBV12-3/TRBV12-4 | CASTPRQVASNQPQHF | TGTGCCAGCACTCCTCGACAGGTTGCTAGCAATCAGCCCCAGCATTTT
TRBJ2-5 | - | few | TRBV19 | CASSTTASQETQYF | TGTGCCAGTAGTACTACGGCGTCCCAAGAGACCCAGTACTTC
TRBJ2-7 | - | many | TRBV4-1 | CASSQDTGSYEQYF | TGCGCCAGCAGCCAAGATACAGGTTCCTACGAGCAGTACTTC
TRBJ1-5 | - | many | TRBV15 | CATSRGTSTQPQHF | TGTGCCACCAGCAGGGGAACTAGTACCCAGCCCCAGCATTTT
TRBJ2-5 | - | - | TRBV4-3 | CASSQDRGLTVGSVETQYF | TGCGCCAGCAGCCAAGATCGCGGACTAACGGTGGGAAGTGTGGAGACCCAGTACTTC
TRBJ1-1 | - | - | TRBV7-3 | CASSLGGAAYTEAFF | TGTGCCAGCAGCTTGGGGGGCGCTGCTTACACTGAAGCTTTCTTT
TRBJ2-5 | TRBD2 | few | TRBV4-1 | CASSGSGGVQETQYF | TGCGCCAGCAGCGGCAGCGGGGGGGTCCAAGAGACCCAGTACTTC
TRBJ2-2 | - | many | TRBV5-8 | CASSFTAGELFF | TGTGCCAGCAGCTTTACGGCCGGGGAGCTGTTTTTT
TRBJ1-6 | TRBD1 | - | TRBV2 | CVSNIGQANNSPLHF | TGTGTCAGCAATATTGGACAGGCAAATAATTCACCCCTCCACTTT
TRBJ1-6 | TRBD1 | once | TRBV2 | CASRRGTALNSPLHF | TGTGCCAGCAGACGAGGGACAGCCCTCAATTCACCCCTCCACTTT
TRBJ1-6 | TRBD1 | - | TRBV4-1 | CASSQEERRQGTSPLHF | TGCGCCAGCAGCCAAGAGGAAAGGAGACAGGGGACTTCACCCCTCCACTTT
TRBJ1-2 | - | - | TRBV7-8 | CASSSTMQAGLNYGYTF | TGTGCCAGCAGCTCCACGATGCAGGCGGGACTTAACTATGGCTACACCTTC
TRBJ1-3 | - | - | TRBV9 | CASSVEGANTIYF | TGTGCCAGCAGCGTAGAAGGGGCAAACACCATATATTTT
TRBJ1-3 | TRBD1 | many | TRBV7-9 | CASSLGGGGNTIYF | TGTGCCAGCAGCTTAGGAGGGGGCGGAAACACCATATATTTT
TRBJ2-7 | - | many | TRBV7-2 | CASSNRDIGEEQYF | TGTGCCAGCAGCAACCGGGACATAGGGGAGGAGCAGTACTTC
TRBJ1-6 | TRBD1 | - | TRBV25-1 | CASTPGQINSPLHF | TGTGCCAGCACTCCGGGACAGATTAATTCACCCCTCCACTTT
TRBJ1-5 | - | - | TRBV12-3/TRBV12-4 | CASTGDGNQPQHF | TGTGCCAGCACAGGGGATGGCAATCAGCCCCAGCATTTT
TRBJ2-7 | - | many | TRBV19 | CASSPGTAFYEQYF | TGTGCCAGTAGCCCCGGGACGGCATTTTACGAGCAGTACTTC
TRBJ1-1 | - | - | TRBV5-6 | CASSGPGANTEAFF | TGTGCCAGCAGCGGTCCCGGGGCGAACACTGAAGCTTTCTTT
TRBJ1-4 | - | many | TRBV7-6 | CAIRDRDNELFF | TGTGCCATCAGAGATCGGGACAACGAACTGTTTTTT
TRBJ1-5 | TRBD1 | - | TRBV29-1 | CSVGSGTGIGPQHF | TGCAGCGTTGGATCGGGGACAGGGATTGGGCCCCAGCATTTT
TRBJ2-2 | TRBD2 | - | TRBV9 | CASSVGSGLDTGELFF | TGTGCCAGCAGCGTAGGGTCTGGACTAGACACCGGGGAGCTGTTTTTT
TRBJ1-1 | - | - | TRBV12-3/TRBV12-4 | CASRKGGGSTEAFF | TGTGCCAGCAGAAAAGGGGGGGGGAGCACTGAAGCTTTCTTT
TRBJ2-7 | TRBD2 | - | TRBV7-6 | CASSPRSGVSYEQYF | TGTGCCAGCAGCCCTCGTAGCGGGGTCTCCTACGAGCAGTACTTC
TRBJ2-5 | - | - | TRBV9 | CASSVLDRQETQYF | TGTGCCAGCAGCGTACTAGACAGGCAAGAGACCCAGTACTTC
TRBJ2-5 | - | once | TRBV7-3 | CASSLTGDQPQYF | TGTGCCAGCAGCTTAACAGGGGATCAGCCCCAGTACTTC
TRBJ1-1 | - | - | TRBV9 | CASKGRDSDTEAFF | TGTGCCAGCAAGGGGAGGGATTCGGACACTGAAGCTTTCTTT
TRBJ2-5 | - | - | TRBV7-8 | CASSPGPAQETQYF | TGTGCCAGCAGTCCCGGACCAGCCCAAGAGACCCAGTACTTC
TRBJ1-1 | - | many | TRBV29-1 | CSVEDLAGHNRAFF | TGCAGCGTTGAAGATCTGGCAGGCCATAATAGGGCTTTCTTT
TRBJ2-7 | - | few | TRBV9 | CASSVTSASYEQYF | TGTGCCAGCAGCGTTACCTCGGCCTCCTACGAGCAGTACTTC
TRBJ1-6 | TRBD1 | many | TRBV19 | CASSRTGEGVSPLHF | TGTGCCAGTAGTAGGACAGGGGAAGGGGTTTCACCCCTCCACTTT
TRBJ1-1 | - | - | TRBV5-1 | CASKGETEAFF | TGCGCCAGCAAGGGGGAAACTGAAGCTTTCTTT
TRBJ2-7 | - | - | TRBV5-1 | CASSLEQVSYEQYF | TGCGCCAGCAGCTTGGAACAGGTCTCCTACGAGCAGTACTTC
TRBJ1-6 | TRBD1 | - | TRBV7-9 | CASSGDRVGSPLHF | TGTGCCAGCAGCGGTGACAGGGTTGGCTCACCCCTCCACTTT
TRBJ1-6 | - | - | TRBV5-8 | CASSLSIFDNSPLHF | TGTGCCAGCAGCTTGAGTATTTTCGATAATTCACCCCTCCACTTT
TRBJ2-7 | - | few | TRBV20-1 | CSAPRDHLAREQYF | TGCAGTGCCCCCCGGGACCATCTGGCAAGGGAGCAGTACTTC
TRBJ1-5 | - | - | TRBV4-1 | CASSQEGGAMQPQHF | TGCGCCAGCAGCCAAGAAGGGGGGGCTATGCAGCCCCAGCATTTT
TRBJ2-2 | - | - | TRBV15 | CATSRGSNTGEPFF | TGTGCCACCAGCAGGGGTTCGAACACCGGGGAGCCGTTTTTT
TRBJ1-1 | - | many | TRBV7-9 | CASSSHEDTEAFF | TGTGCCAGCAGCTCCCACGAGGACACTGAAGCTTTCTTT
TRBJ2-7 | TRBD1 | - | TRBV5-1 | CASSDGTGTYEQYF | TGCGCCAGCAGCGACGGGACAGGAACCTACGAGCAGTACTTC